A single sample gave rise to the 2 T cell receptor beta chains below, sequenced in a study of radiotherapy plus CTLA-4 blockade in lung cancer. Assay: immunoSEQ multiplex PCR; the TCRdb copy retains only in-frame clones and omits some. Seen here are 45,000 or so clones, around 76% observed once, and the top ten hold 8.3%. This sample comprised peripheral blood, obtained from a patient treated with radiotherapy plus ipilimumab. The receptors derive from a human donor with non-small cell lung cancer who had stable disease on radiotherapy plus ipilimumab.

The V gene is TRBV10-1, the J gene TRBJ2-7; the D gene is possibly TRBD1 (6 bases). The V and J ends lost 3 bases and 0 bases respectively, with 15 bases between them. CDR1 WNHNN and CDR2 SYGVQD come from the germline V gene (reference sequence). The CDR3 covers 16 residues. In nucleotides, the CDR3 is TGCGCCAGCAGTGAAGGGGCCAGGGGAAACTCCTACGAGCAGTACGTC. Translating gives CASSEGARGNSYEQYV.

The genes are TRBV18 and TRBJ2-1; 9 bases are shared with TRBD1. The CDR3 sequence is 16 residues long. CDR1 is KGHSH, CDR2 LQKENI, per germline. Trimming cost V 3 bases and J 6 bases; bases outside gene matches: 9. CDR3 DNA: TGTGCCAGCTCACCGCCTCCGGACAGGGGCCCCAATGAGCAGTTCTTC. Translating it yields CASSPPPDRGPNEQFF.